The 7 T cell receptor beta chains in this list originate from one sample, sequenced in a study of T-cell memory formation after mild COVID-19. MiXCR, applied by TCRdb to the 5' RACE reads, yields one record per CDR3 protein. Of 350,000 to 400,000 distinct CDR3 sequences listed, approximately 15% are singletons. Sequences were obtained from PBMCs or a T cell subset sorted from them (not recorded which). The receptors were gathered from a young man who had mild COVID-19 (a few samples of this study predate the infection). Cell type and time point are not known.

The J gene is TRBJ2-1, the V gene TRBV7-3; TRBD2 matches at 11 bases. This CDR3 has 15 amino acids. Germline V lookup: CDR1 SGHTA, CDR2 FQGTGA. The trim removed 2 bases at V and 9 bases at J, leaving 6 bases unmatched. The CDR3 reads CASSLATSGGTEQFF. The CDR3 DNA is TGTGCCAGCAGCTTAGCTACTAGCGGGGGAACTGAGCAGTTCTTC.

There are a few counts of this clonotype. The genes are TRBV5-6 and TRBJ1-3, with a weak D call TRBD1 (6 bases). Between the trimmed V and J ends, which lost 7 bases and 0 bases, there was a span of 11 bases. This CDR3 is 14 amino acids long. Germline assignment: CDR1 SGHDT and CDR2 YYEEEE. The CDR3 protein is CASLDSSSGNTIYF. CDR3 nucleotides: TGTGCCAGCCTGGACAGTAGCTCTGGAAACACCATATATTTT.

The CDR3 bases are TGTGCCAGCAGTGACAGGGGCCCGACAGATACGCAGTATTTT. Translating it yields CASSDRGPTDTQYF. The chain combines TRBV12-3 or TRBV12-4 with TRBJ2-3, with 8 bases matching TRBD1. This CDR3 region has 14 residues. Trimming took 5 bases from V and 3 from J; bases not matched to a gene: 4.

J is TRBJ2-3 and V is TRBV24-1, with 11 bases identical to TRBD1. V lost 4 bases and J lost 5; bases outside the gene matches: 4. CDR1 KGHDR and CDR2 SFDVKD come from the germline V gene. The CDR3 length is 15 residues. The CDR3 protein is CATSDRDRGEDTQYF. The CDR3 DNA sequence: TGTGCCACCAGTGACCGGGACAGGGGGGAAGATACGCAGTATTTT.

The sample holds a few counts of this clonotype. The chain links TRBV15 to TRBJ2-2, with D tentatively TRBD2 (6 bases). The ends were cut back, 1 base at V and 7 bases at J, with 13 bases in the middle. CDR3 size: 15 residues. The germline V gene has CDR1 LNHNV and CDR2 YYDKDF (reference sequence). For the CDR3, the DNA is TGTGCCACCAGCAGAGCCACTCAGGGAGGCGGGGAGCTGTTTTTT. Translation: CATSRATQGGGELFF.

This clonotype was seen more than once but under ten times. The rearrangement links TRBV6-2 or TRBV6-3 to TRBJ1-2; 7 nucleotides match TRBD1. After removal of 9 bases from V and 2 bases from J, the junction contained 6 bases not matched to a gene. This CDR3 spans 13 amino acids. Germline CDR1 reads MNHEY; CDR2 reads SVGEGT. The CDR3 region is CASGDRENYGYTF. The CDR3 DNA reads TGTGCCAGTGGGGACAGAGAGAACTATGGCTACACCTTC.

The CDR3 DNA is TGCGCCAGCAGCCAAGGCACGGGACTAGCGGGGGGGCACACCGGGGAGCTGTTTTTT. This translates into CASSQGTGLAGGHTGELFF. This rearrangement joins TRBV4-3 to TRBJ2-2; the match to TRBD2 covers 16 bases. The CDR3 spans 19 residues. After removal of 1 base from V and 3 bases from J, the junction contained 5 bases not matched to a gene. Germline V lookup: CDR1 LGHNA, CDR2 YSLEER.